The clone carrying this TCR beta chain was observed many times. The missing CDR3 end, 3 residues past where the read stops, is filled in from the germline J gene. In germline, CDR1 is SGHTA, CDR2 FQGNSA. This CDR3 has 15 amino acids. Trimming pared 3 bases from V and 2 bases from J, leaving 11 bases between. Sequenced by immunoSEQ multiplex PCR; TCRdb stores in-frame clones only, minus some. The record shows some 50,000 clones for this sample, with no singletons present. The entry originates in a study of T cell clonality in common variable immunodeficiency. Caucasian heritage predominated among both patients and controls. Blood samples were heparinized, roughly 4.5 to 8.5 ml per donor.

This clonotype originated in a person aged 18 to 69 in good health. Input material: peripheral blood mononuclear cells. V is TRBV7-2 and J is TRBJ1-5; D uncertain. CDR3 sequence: CASSFRVVGNQPQHF. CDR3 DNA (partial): TGTGCCAGCAGCTTTCGGGTAGTCGGCAATCAGCCC.